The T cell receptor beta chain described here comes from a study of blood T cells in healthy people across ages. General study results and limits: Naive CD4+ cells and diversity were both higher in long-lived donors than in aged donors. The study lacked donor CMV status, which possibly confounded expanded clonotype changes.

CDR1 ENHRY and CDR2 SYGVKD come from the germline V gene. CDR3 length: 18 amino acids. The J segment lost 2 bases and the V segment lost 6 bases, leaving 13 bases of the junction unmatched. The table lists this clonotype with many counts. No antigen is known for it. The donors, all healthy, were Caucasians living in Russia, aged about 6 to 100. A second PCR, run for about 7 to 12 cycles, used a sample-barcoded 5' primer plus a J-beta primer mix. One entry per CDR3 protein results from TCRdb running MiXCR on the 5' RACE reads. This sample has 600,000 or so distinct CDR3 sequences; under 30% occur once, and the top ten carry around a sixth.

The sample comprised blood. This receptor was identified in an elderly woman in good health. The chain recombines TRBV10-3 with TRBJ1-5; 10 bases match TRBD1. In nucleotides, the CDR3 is TGTGCCATCAGGTCCCACGGGACAGGGGATCGAGGCAATCAGCCCCAGCATTTT. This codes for CAIRSHGTGDRGNQPQHF.